The 14 T cell receptor beta chains below were found in one sample sequenced in a study of tumor and adjacent non-tumor tissue in lung cancer. This sample's RNA came from whole unsorted tissue. The library came from three nested PCR rounds adapted from ARM-PCR protocols. TCRdb fed the multiplex PCR reads into MiXCR, producing one record per CDR3 protein. The sample lists 120,000 or so distinct CDR3 sequences, 66% seen once, with 9.5% to 15% in the top ten. The specimen was lung tumor tissue. Receptors originate from a man aged 30-40 years with non-small cell lung cancer.

The chain employs TRBV11-2 and TRBJ2-1, with D possibly TRBD2 on 6 matching bases. Germline V CDR1 and CDR2: SGHAT, FQNNGV. This CDR3 is 16 amino acids long. The V end was cut by 2 bases, the J end by 3 bases, with 14 bases between. CDR3 protein: CASSLCASAYYNEQFF. CDR3 DNA: TGTGCCAGCAGCTTATGTGCTAGCGCTTACTACAATGAGCAGTTCTTC. Full variable domain (remainder filled in from reference TRBV11-2 and TRBJ2-1): EAGVAQSPRYKIIEKRQSVAFWCNPISGHATLYWYQQILGQGPKLLIQFQNNGVVDDSQLPKDRFSAERLKGVDSTLKIQPAKLEDSAVYLCASSLCASAYYNEQFFGPGTRLTVL.

The V and J genes are TRBV20-1 and TRBJ1-6, with a possible D match to TRBD1 (5 bases). V was cut by 2 bases and J by 2 bases, with 7 bases left in between. This CDR3 has 14 residues. Per the germline V gene, CDR1 is DFQATT and CDR2 is SNEGSKA (reference sequence). Written as DNA, the CDR3 is TGCAGTGCTAGACGGGGGGCCTATAATTCACCCCTCCACTTT. Amino acids: CSARRGAYNSPLHF.

This clonotype has just a few counts. This may be a read error, as it is one base from a much larger clone. This rearrangement joins TRBV10-1 to TRBJ2-2; D is possibly TRBD1 (5 bases). CDR1 WNHNN and CDR2 SYGVQD come from the germline V gene (reference sequence). CDR3 length equals 14 residues. V was pared by 7 bases and J by 1 base, with 10 bases between. CDR3 coding DNA: TGCGCCAGCACCAACAGGATGAACACCGGGGAGCTGTTTTTT. It codes for CASTNRMNTGELFF.

Concerning this clonotype: It may be a read error: a sequence one base away is much more abundant. The CDR3 sequence: CASSYPSRGRGYGYTF. CDR3 DNA sequence: TGTGCCAGCAGTTACCCGAGCCGGGGCCGGGGCTATGGCTACACCTTC. The rearrangement joins TRBV6-2 or TRBV6-3 to TRBJ1-2; tentatively, D is TRBD1 (5 bases). Trimming pared 2 bases from V and 4 bases from J, leaving 17 bases between. The germline V gene encodes CDR1 MNHEY and CDR2 SVGEGT. This CDR3 comprises 16 residues.

A remark on this clonotype: A much larger clone lies a single base off, so this may be a read error. The CDR3 carries no conserved terminal phenylalanine or tryptophan, so it likely arises from a read error. V and J are TRBV20-1 and TRBJ1-2; 11 nucleotides match TRBD1. The trim removed 5 bases at V and 7 bases at J, leaving 3 bases unmatched. The germline V gene encodes CDR1 DFQATT and CDR2 SNEGSKA (reference sequence). CDR3 length: 12 amino acids. CDR3: CSAPDRGLGYTI. The CDR3 DNA reads TGCAGTGCTCCGGACAGGGGGCTTGGCTACACCATC.

CDR3 amino acids: CSAREGSGEALELFF. CDR3 in DNA: TGCAGTGCTAGAGAGGGTAGCGGGGAGGCCCTGGAGCTGTTTTTT. The gene calls are TRBV20-1 and TRBJ2-2; 8 bases are a match to TRBD2. CDR1 and CDR2 (germline): DFQATT, SNEGSKA (reference sequence). The ends lost 0 bases at V and 10 bases at J; junction bases unmatched: 10. The CDR3 has 15 amino acids.

The rearrangement joins TRBV11-3 to TRBJ2-3, with TRBD2 matching over 7 bases. V lost 5 bases to trimming and J lost 5 bases; unmatched junction nucleotides: 13. Germline V gives CDR1 SGHNT, CDR2 YENEEA. This CDR3 spans 16 amino acids. CDR3 in amino acids: CASSAIVGGPVDTQYF. CDR3 sequence (DNA): TGTGCCAGCAGCGCCATAGTGGGAGGGCCTGTAGATACGCAGTATTTT.

Concerning this clonotype: A much more abundant neighbour one base away suggests this may be a read error. The V gene is TRBV4-1, the J gene TRBJ2-2; tentatively, D is TRBD2 (6 bases). The CDR3 is 16 residues long. Germline-derived CDR1 and CDR2 are MGHRA and YSYEKL. The CDR3 protein is CASSQDSLAMAGELLF. For the CDR3, the DNA is TGCGCCAGCAGCCAAGATAGCCTAGCGATGGCCGGGGAGCTGCTTTTT.

With respect to this clonotype: Compared with germline, one end of the junction differs, possibly owing to a read error. J is TRBJ2-3 and V is TRBV4-1; D is uncertain. Germline V gene sequence: CDR1 MGHRA, CDR2 YSYEKL. This CDR3 has 13 amino acids. This CDR3 is CTSSRFPTDTQYF. The DNA of the CDR3 is TGCACCAGCAGCCGCTTCCCGACGGATACGCAGTATTTT.

This clonotype was picked up many times. This chain uses TRBV4-3 with TRBJ2-1, with D perhaps matching TRBD1 or TRBD2 (5 bases each). CDR1 and CDR2 (germline): LGHNA, YSLEER. This CDR3 spans 15 amino acids. Trimming removed 1 base at V and 4 bases at J, with 11 bases between. This chain's CDR3 is CASSQGAGRYNEQFF. The CDR3 DNA follows: TGCGCCAGCAGCCAAGGGGCAGGGAGATACAATGAGCAGTTCTTC.

This rearrangement joins TRBV4-3 to TRBJ1-1; D is unclear. Trimming cost V 6 bases and J 4 bases, with 18 bases left between them. The length of the CDR3 is 15 residues. Germline CDR1 LGHNA, CDR2 YSLEER. The CDR3 coding sequence is TGCGCCAGCAGTCCCATTGTACGGTCGCTCACTGAAGCTTTCTTT. Translating it yields CASSPIVRSLTEAFF.

This clonotype was detected ten times or more. In DNA form, the CDR3 reads TGCAGTGCTGTACCGATGGAGGGAAGCAATCAGCCCCAGCATTTT. This codes for CSAVPMEGSNQPQHF. V usage is TRBV20-1 and J usage is TRBJ1-5, with D hard to call. The CDR3 is 15 amino acids. Germline V gene data show CDR1 as DFQATT and CDR2 as SNEGSKA (reference sequence). The V end was cut by 5 bases, the J end by 1 base, with 15 bases between.

Regarding this clonotype: A junction boundary mismatches the germline segment, possibly from a read error. This rearrangement joins TRBV11-3 to TRBJ1-6; D not resolved. The V gene's germline CDR1 is SGHNT and CDR2 YENEEA. The CDR3 runs 14 residues. The DNA of the CDR3 is TGTGCCAGCAGCTTAGACCCAGCGGGGTCACCCCTCTACTTT. The encoded protein is CASSLDPAGSPLYF.

This clonotype was counted only a few times. This sequence joins TRBV20-1 and TRBJ1-2; TRBD1 aligns across 8 bases. CDR1 DFQATT and CDR2 SNEGSKA come from the germline V gene (reference sequence). This CDR3 comprises 15 residues. The V gene end was trimmed by 0 bases and the J gene end by 8 bases; junction bases not matched to a gene: 11. CDR3 protein: CSARERGQGFGGYTF. CDR3 bases: TGCAGTGCTAGAGAGAGAGGACAGGGCTTCGGGGGCTACACCTTC.